This TCR beta chain was identified in a study of T-cell memory formation after mild COVID-19. Germline V gives CDR1 SGHRS, CDR2 YFSETQ. The CDR3 totals 13 residues. V was shortened by 2 bases and J by 10 bases, with 12 bases between the two germline ends. This clonotype was counted between two and nine times. TCRdb passed the 5' RACE reads through MiXCR, listing each CDR3 protein once. Here the sample spans roughly 52,000 distinct CDR3 sequences, approximately 8% being singletons. This rearrangement joins TRBV5-1 to TRBJ1-4; weak D call: TRBD1 (5 bases). Sequenced material: PBMCs or a T cell subset sorted from them (not recorded which). This TCR was sampled from a man between 18 and 35 years old who had mild COVID-19 (a few samples of this study predate the infection). Cell type and time point are not known. This CDR3 reads CASSLDGTGKLFF. The CDR3 DNA sequence: TGCGCCAGCAGCTTAGACGGGACTGGAAAACTGTTTTTT.